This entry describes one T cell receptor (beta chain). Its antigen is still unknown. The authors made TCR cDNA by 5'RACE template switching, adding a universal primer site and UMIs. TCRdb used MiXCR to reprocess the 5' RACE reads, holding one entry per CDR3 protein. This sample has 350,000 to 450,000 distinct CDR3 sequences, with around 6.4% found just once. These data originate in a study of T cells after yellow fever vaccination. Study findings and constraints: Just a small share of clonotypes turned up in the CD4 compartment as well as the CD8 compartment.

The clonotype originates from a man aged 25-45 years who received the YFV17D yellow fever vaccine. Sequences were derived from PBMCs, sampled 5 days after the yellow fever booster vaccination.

CDR3 protein: CASSQLARGGGYTF. DNA of the CDR3: TGCGCCAGCAGCCAATTGGCCAGGGGAGGCGGCTACACCTTC. The rearrangement joins TRBV4-3 to TRBJ1-2; possibly TRBD1 for D (6 bases). The CDR3 contains 14 residues. Germline V lookup: CDR1 LGHNA, CDR2 YSLEER. Deletions cut 2 bases from V and 8 bases from J, with 15 bases between.